A single sample is the source of the 25 T cell receptor beta chains below, sequenced in a study of blood T cell repertoires in COVID-19. The protocol was immunoSEQ multiplex PCR, while the TCRdb copy is restricted to in-frame clones and leaves out a portion. The repertoire has some 80,000 clones, 88% of them found once; the top ten carry approximately 19%. The specimen was peripheral blood. Source of these receptors: a human donor in a cohort sampled during active COVID-19.

J is TRBJ2-1 and V is TRBV4-3; TRBD2 aligns across 7 bases. Looked up from germline, CDR1 is LGHNA and CDR2 is YSLEER. This CDR3 has 15 amino acids. The J segment lost 4 bases and the V segment lost 1 base, leaving 4 bases of the junction unmatched. CDR3 sequence: CASSQGGGVYNEQFF. The DNA of the CDR3 is TGCGCCAGCAGCCAAGGTGGGGGGGTATACAATGAGCAGTTCTTC.

The chain links TRBV7-9 to TRBJ2-7; perhaps TRBD2 as D (6 bases). The CDR3 runs 15 residues. Germline lookup yields CDR1 SEHNR and CDR2 FQNEAQ (reference sequence). Trimming took off 5 bases at V and 3 bases at J, with 17 bases between the two ends. CDR3 bases: TGTGCCAGCAGCCCGGGAGAGGGGAGGATCTACGAGCAGTACTTC. Residues: CASSPGEGRIYEQYF.

The CDR3 DNA sequence: TGCGCCAGCAGCTTCGGACTAGCGGGAGGCCGAGCCACAGATACGCAGTATTTT. Translation: CASSFGLAGGRATDTQYF. This chain links TRBV5-1 with TRBJ2-3, with 14 bases identical to TRBD2. CDR1 and CDR2 (germline): SGHRS, YFSETQ. The length of the CDR3 is 18 residues. Trimming cost V 2 bases and J 2 bases; bases outside gene matches: 7.

The gene calls are TRBV24-1 and TRBJ1-2; 7 nucleotides match TRBD1. With 3 bases clipped from V and 3 bases from J, the junction kept 3 bases outside the gene matches. From germline, CDR1 is KGHDR and CDR2 SFDVKD. This CDR3 region has 14 residues. The CDR3 loop is CATSDPDRDYGYTF. The CDR3 nucleotides are TGTGCCACCAGTGATCCCGACAGGGACTATGGCTACACCTTC.

This chain uses TRBV7-9 with TRBJ2-2; D perhaps matches TRBD2 (5 bases). Germline assignment: CDR1 SEHNR and CDR2 FQNEAQ (reference sequence). Deletions cut 7 bases from V and 5 bases from J, with 23 bases between. This CDR3 spans 17 amino acids. The CDR3 loop reads CASTSAPGKGKTGELFF. The DNA for the CDR3 is TGTGCCAGCACCTCGGCCCCGGGAAAAGGGAAGACCGGGGAGCTGTTTTTT.

The genes are TRBV7-9 and TRBJ1-4; TRBD1 matches 9 bases. CDR1 is SEHNR, CDR2 FQNEAQ, per germline (reference sequence). This CDR3 is built from 15 residues. The V segment lost 5 bases and the J segment 5 bases; nucleotides outside the gene matches: 6. Here the CDR3 reads CASSPYRGRNEKLFF. CDR3 bases: TGTGCCAGCAGCCCCTACAGGGGGCGGAATGAAAAACTGTTTTTT.

J is TRBJ2-3 and V is TRBV28, with a tentative D call TRBD2 (6 bases). V lost 1 base to trimming and J lost 3 bases, with 8 bases between them. Germline V lookup: CDR1 MDHEN, CDR2 SYDVKM. This CDR3 has 14 residues. The CDR3 DNA reads as TGTGCCAGCAGTTTATTGGGGGGTACAGATACGCAGTATTTT. Amino acids: CASSLLGGTDTQYF. The variable domain in full, completed from reference TRBV28 and TRBJ2-3, reads DVKVTQSSRYLVKRTGEKVFLECVQDMDHENMFWYRQDPGLGLRLIYFSYDVKMKEKGDIPEGYSVSREKKERFSLILESASTNQTSMYLCASSLLGGTDTQYFGPGTRLTVL.

This chain joins TRBV9 and TRBJ1-2; D is unresolved. The V and J ends lost 8 bases and 4 bases respectively, with 9 bases between them. The V gene's germline CDR1 is SGDLS and CDR2 YYNGEE. CDR3 length: 11 residues. CDR3 in amino acids: CARIPFYGYTF. CDR3 DNA: TGTGCCAGAATTCCTTTCTATGGCTACACCTTC.

This clone appeared once. V usage is TRBV5-4 and J usage is TRBJ2-7, with TRBD2 as a possible D gene (5 bases). CDR1 SGHNT and CDR2 YYREEE come from the germline V gene (reference sequence). Trimming took 3 bases from V and 7 from J, leaving 17 bases between them. The CDR3 runs to 14 residues. CDR3 sequence: CASSSGSRGWEQYF. The CDR3 DNA is TGTGCCAGCAGCTCGGGGAGCCGCGGGTGGGAGCAGTACTTC.

The V and J genes are TRBV5-1 and TRBJ2-3, with TRBD1 identical over 8 bases. V gave up 6 bases and J gave up 1 base; unmatched junction bases: 7. CDR3 size: 15 residues. Germline V gives CDR1 SGHRS, CDR2 YFSETQ. The CDR3 sequence: CASNEPGQGTDTQYF. The CDR3 coding sequence is TGCGCCAGCAACGAGCCGGGACAGGGCACAGATACGCAGTATTTT. Using reference TRBV5-1 and TRBJ2-3 for the parts outside the CDR3, the full variable domain is KAGVTQTPRYLIKTRGQQVTLSCSPISGHRSVSWYQQTPGQGLQFLFEYFSETQRNKGNFPGRFSGRQFSNSRSEMNVSTLELGDSALYLCASNEPGQGTDTQYFGPGTRLTVL.

The chain employs TRBV5-5 and TRBJ1-2; 12 bases agree with TRBD1. J was trimmed by 4 bases and V by 3 bases; bases with no gene match: 4. From germline, CDR1 is SGHKS and CDR2 YYEKEE (reference sequence). This CDR3 has 15 amino acids. The CDR3 DNA reads as TGTGCCAGCAGCTCGGGACAGGGGGCTATCTATGGCTACACCTTC. This codes for CASSSGQGAIYGYTF.

This chain joins TRBV27 and TRBJ1-5, with 8 bases lining up with TRBD1. After removal of 5 bases from V and 6 bases from J, the junction contained 6 bases not matched to a gene. The CDR3 spans 14 residues. Germline V lookup: CDR1 MNHEY, CDR2 SMNVEV (reference sequence). The CDR3 is CASSATGVGQPQHF. The DNA of the CDR3 is TGTGCCAGCAGTGCGACAGGGGTAGGTCAGCCCCAGCATTTT.

The chain recombines TRBV2 with TRBJ1-2; 7 bases fit TRBD1. Germline lookup yields CDR1 SNHLY and CDR2 FYNNEI. The junction had 9 bases not matched to a gene; V was cut back by 7 bases and J by 4 bases. The CDR3 runs to 14 residues. DNA for the CDR3: TGTGCCAGCACTAGGGACAGCGTCCTCTATGGCTACACCTTC. Encoded protein: CASTRDSVLYGYTF.

CDR3 loop: CASSPTGSYGYTF. CDR3 coding DNA: TGTGCCAGTAGCCCCACAGGTTCCTATGGCTACACCTTC. The chain links TRBV19 to TRBJ1-2, with D tentatively TRBD1 (5 bases). The CDR3 consists of 13 residues. Germline loops: CDR1 LNHDA, CDR2 SQIVND (reference sequence). Deletions cut 6 bases from V and 4 bases from J, with 12 bases between.

V and J are TRBV6-5 and TRBJ2-7; 7 bases fit TRBD1. Germline V CDR1 and CDR2: MNHEY, SVGAGI. This CDR3 has 14 residues. Trimming took 7 bases from V and 4 from J; bases not matched to a gene: 10. Here the CDR3 reads CASIDRDSGYEQYF. The CDR3 DNA sequence: TGTGCCAGCATCGACAGGGATTCGGGATACGAGCAGTACTTC.

J is TRBJ2-7 and V is TRBV27, with D possibly matching TRBD1 (6 bases). V was cut by 6 bases and J by 0 bases, with 18 bases left in between. The CDR3 runs to 16 residues. Germline CDR1 reads MNHEY; CDR2 reads SMNVEV (reference sequence). CDR3 region: CASRWAGVTSSYEQYF. As DNA, the CDR3 is TGTGCCAGCAGGTGGGCAGGGGTAACCTCCTCCTACGAGCAGTACTTC.

The chain links TRBV9 to TRBJ1-6; 8 nucleotides match TRBD1. Germline trimming cut 0 bases from V and 10 bases from J; bases unmatched to any gene: 6. CDR3 size: 15 residues. Germline V gene data show CDR1 as SGDLS and CDR2 as YYNGEE. Written as DNA, the CDR3 is TGTGCCAGCAGCGTAGCGGCAGGGGGCGGCTCACCCCTCCACTTT. It translates to CASSVAAGGGSPLHF. The full variable domain, in which reference TRBV9 and TRBJ1-6 provide the parts outside the CDR3, is DSGVTQTPKHLITATGQRVTLRCSPRSGDLSVYWYQQSLDQGLQFLIQYYNGEERAKGNILERFSAQQFPDLHSELNLSSLELGDSALYFCASSVAAGGGSPLHFGNGTRLTVT.

The chain employs TRBV4-2 and TRBJ2-3; D remains unclear. Per germline, CDR1 LGHNA and CDR2 YNFKEQ. V was cut by 0 bases and J by 5 bases, with 6 bases left in between. CDR3 size: 13 residues. CDR3 protein: CASSQDPGDTQYF. The CDR3 DNA reads TGTGCCAGCAGCCAAGACCCAGGAGATACGCAGTATTTT.

This clone was observed a single time. The chain links TRBV19 to TRBJ2-6, with D perhaps matching TRBD2 (6 bases). Trimming took off 3 bases at V and 2 bases at J, with 8 bases between the two ends. CDR3 length: 15 residues. Looked up from germline, CDR1 is LNHDA and CDR2 is SQIVND (reference sequence). CDR3 nucleotide sequence: TGTGCCAGTAGTATGGGGGGAACTGGGGCCAACGTCCTGACTTTC. As protein: CASSMGGTGANVLTF. The full variable domain, in which reference TRBV19 and TRBJ2-6 provide the parts outside the CDR3, is DGGITQSPKYLFRKEGQNVTLSCEQNLNHDAMYWYRQDPGQGLRLIYYSQIVNDFQKGDIAEGYSVSREKKESFPLTVTSAQKNPTAFYLCASSMGGTGANVLTFGAGSRLTVL.

The V gene is TRBV28, the J gene TRBJ1-5; TRBD1 matches 7 bases. V trimming: 6 bases; J trimming: 7 bases; junction bases outside the gene matches: 12. The germline gives CDR1 MDHEN, CDR2 SYDVKM. There are 15 residues in the CDR3. The CDR3 reads CASSPWKGARQPQHF. The CDR3 DNA reads TGTGCCAGCAGCCCCTGGAAGGGGGCTAGGCAGCCCCAGCATTTT.

The chain carries TRBV7-9 and TRBJ1-1; the D is unclear. V was trimmed by 1 base and J by 1 base, leaving 10 bases between them. Germline-derived CDR1 and CDR2 are SEHNR and FQNEAQ (reference sequence). This CDR3 comprises 15 residues. CDR3 sequence: CASSLGADSNTEAFF. In nucleotides, the CDR3 is TGTGCCAGCAGCTTAGGAGCAGACTCGAACACTGAAGCTTTCTTT.

The chain joins TRBV6-1 to TRBJ2-1; TRBD2 matches at 13 bases. Germline V lookup: CDR1 MNHNS, CDR2 SASEGT. The CDR3 has 16 residues. The V segment lost 4 bases and the J segment 6 bases; nucleotides outside the gene matches: 6. The CDR3 loop reads CASSVGLAGVGNEQFF. The CDR3 DNA follows: TGTGCCAGCAGTGTAGGACTAGCGGGAGTCGGCAATGAGCAGTTCTTC.

The rearrangement joins TRBV7-9 to TRBJ1-2; tentative D call: TRBD1 (6 bases). Germline CDR1 is SEHNR and CDR2 is FQNEAQ (reference sequence). The CDR3 sequence is 13 residues long. Between the trimmed V and J ends, which lost 6 bases and 8 bases, there was a span of 16 bases. The CDR3 region is CASSQTGLGGYTF. CDR3 DNA: TGTGCCAGCAGTCAGACAGGTTTGGGGGGCTACACCTTC.

The chain uses TRBV12-3 or TRBV12-4 and TRBJ2-3; 7 nucleotides agree with TRBD2. This CDR3 region has 13 residues. V dropped 10 bases and J dropped 5; count of bases not matched to a gene: 9. CDR3 amino acids: CATSGGSVDTQYF. The DNA of the CDR3 is TGTGCCACCTCGGGGGGTTCTGTAGATACGCAGTATTTT.

The chain employs TRBV11-1 and TRBJ2-1; D gene ambiguous. This CDR3 is built from 12 residues. Trimming removed 1 base at V and 12 bases at J, with 10 bases between. Germline V gives CDR1 SGHAT, CDR2 FQDESV (reference sequence). CDR3: CASSLGSMGQFF. DNA of the CDR3: TGTGCCAGCAGCTTAGGGAGTATGGGGCAGTTCTTC.